The 27 T cell receptor beta chains given below trace back to one sample, sequenced in a study of blood T cell repertoires in COVID-19. Only in-frame clones appear in the TCRdb table, and some are missing; sequencing was by immunoSEQ multiplex PCR. The table includes 70,000 to 95,000 clones, less than 85% detected once. Material for sequencing was peripheral blood. The receptors derive from a human donor in a cohort sampled during active COVID-19.

The chain carries TRBV5-5 and TRBJ2-7; D uncertain. The length of the CDR3 is 15 residues. Trimming cost V 1 base and J 2 bases, with 13 bases left between them. Germline values: CDR1 SGHKS, CDR2 YYEKEE (reference sequence). CDR3 nucleotides: TGTGCCAGCAGCTTGACCGATGGGCAGACCTACGAGCAGTACTTC. Its translation: CASSLTDGQTYEQYF. Combining the CDR3 with reference TRBV5-5 and TRBJ2-7 gives the whole variable domain DAGVTQSPTHLIKTRGQQVTLRCSPISGHKSVSWYQQVLGQGPQFIFQYYEKEERGRGNFPDRFSARQFPNYSSELNVNALLLGDSALYLCASSLTDGQTYEQYFGPGTRLTVT.

The CDR3 DNA reads TGTGCCAGCAGCCCCGGACAGTATAATGAAAAACTGTTTTTT. The encoded protein is CASSPGQYNEKLFF. The chain couples TRBV3-1 (or the pseudogene TRBV3-2) to TRBJ1-4; tentatively, D is TRBD1 (6 bases). Per germline, CDR1 LGHDT and CDR2 YNNKEL (reference sequence). This CDR3 has 14 amino acids. V lost 4 bases to trimming and J lost 4 bases, with 10 bases between them.

This chain connects TRBV19 to TRBJ2-6; 7 nucleotides match TRBD1. With V trimmed by 6 bases and J by 4 bases, 6 bases remained unmatched. The CDR3 totals 15 residues. CDR1 is LNHDA, CDR2 SQIVND, per germline (reference sequence). The CDR3 protein is CASRQQGYGANVLTF. CDR3 sequence (DNA): TGTGCCAGTAGGCAACAGGGGTACGGGGCCAACGTCCTGACTTTC.

The chain couples TRBV7-9 to TRBJ2-1; 12 nucleotides agree with TRBD2. Germline-derived CDR1 and CDR2 are SEHNR and FQNEAQ (reference sequence). The CDR3 runs 15 residues. The V segment lost 5 bases and the J segment 8 bases; nucleotides outside the gene matches: 7. CDR3 region: CASSPGASGGDEQFF. CDR3 DNA sequence: TGTGCCAGCAGCCCCGGGGCTAGCGGGGGGGATGAGCAGTTCTTC.

The rearrangement links TRBV7-3 to TRBJ1-3; 7 bases align to TRBD1. CDR3 length: 15 residues. Germline V gene sequence: CDR1 SGHTA, CDR2 FQGTGA. The trim removed 1 base at V and 0 bases at J, leaving 0 bases unmatched. CDR3 coding DNA: TGTGCCAGCAGCTTAAACAGGGGCTCTGGAAACACCATATATTTT. Protein sequence: CASSLNRGSGNTIYF.

This chain uses TRBV15 with TRBJ1-3, with D maybe TRBD1 (6 bases). The V gene's germline CDR1 is LNHNV and CDR2 YYDKDF (reference sequence). V was clipped by 6 bases and J by 3 bases, with 18 bases between them. The CDR3 covers 16 residues. The CDR3 region has the DNA TGTGCCACCAGGCCGGGTCGAGGGGGAATTGGAAACACCATATATTTT. It translates to CATRPGRGGIGNTIYF.

The genes are TRBV2 and TRBJ2-7; 10 bases are a match to TRBD1. The CDR3 has 15 residues. Per germline, CDR1 SNHLY and CDR2 FYNNEI. V gave up 2 bases and J gave up 3 bases; unmatched junction bases: 4. CDR3 residues: CASSERTGGVYEQYF. The DNA for the CDR3 is TGTGCCAGCAGTGAACGGACAGGGGGTGTCTACGAGCAGTACTTC.

V is TRBV4-1 and J is TRBJ1-5; the match to TRBD1 covers 7 bases. This CDR3 contains 15 residues. Per the germline V gene, CDR1 is MGHRA and CDR2 is YSYEKL. Trimming removed 3 bases from V and 0 bases from J; junction bases left unmatched: 2. CDR3: CASSQRQGSNQPQHF. Here the CDR3 DNA reads TGCGCCAGCAGCCAGAGACAGGGTAGCAATCAGCCCCAGCATTTT.

V gene TRBV14 combines with J gene TRBJ2-3; 7 positions agree with TRBD2. The CDR3 loop spans 16 amino acids. Germline CDR1 reads SGHDN; CDR2 reads FVKESK. Trimming at V came to 3 bases and at J to 0 bases, leaving 6 bases not matched to a gene. CDR3 sequence reads: CASSQRGGGSTDTQYF. As DNA, the CDR3 is TGTGCCAGCAGCCAGAGGGGCGGGGGAAGCACAGATACGCAGTATTTT.

The J gene is TRBJ1-6, the V gene TRBV19; D is unresolved. This CDR3 has 13 residues. Germline loops: CDR1 LNHDA, CDR2 SQIVND (reference sequence). Trimming cost V 7 bases and J 8 bases, with 12 bases left between them. CDR3 in DNA: TGTGCCAGTAACCGAGGTCTACATTCACCCCTCCACTTT. Its protein is CASNRGLHSPLHF.

V usage is TRBV6-5 and J usage is TRBJ2-7, with 10 bases that match TRBD1. Germline lookup yields CDR1 MNHEY and CDR2 SVGAGI. CDR3 length: 14 residues. The V and J ends lost 7 bases and 5 bases, in that order; junction bases with no gene match: 8. The chain's CDR3 is CASMPGQGLHEQYF. In nucleotides, the CDR3 is TGTGCCAGCATGCCGGGACAGGGGTTACACGAGCAGTACTTC.

V is TRBV24-1 and J is TRBJ2-4; 11 nucleotides match TRBD2. Trimming cost V 1 base and J 0 bases; bases outside gene matches: 7. From germline, CDR1 is KGHDR and CDR2 SFDVKD. This CDR3 spans 19 amino acids. The CDR3, as DNA: TGTGCCACCAGTGATTTAGGGCTAGCGGGGGGTCTAGCCAAAAACATTCAGTACTTC. Its protein is CATSDLGLAGGLAKNIQYF.

The chain has TRBV7-4 and TRBJ1-1; 7 nucleotides align to TRBD1. Per the germline V gene, CDR1 is SGHVT and CDR2 is SQSDAQ. The CDR3 length is 16 residues. J lost 3 bases, V lost 3 bases, and 10 bases had no gene match. The CDR3 DNA follows: TGTGCCAGCAGCTTCGGGACAGAGGTTTGGGACACTGAAGCTTTCTTT. Amino acids: CASSFGTEVWDTEAFF.

The chain combines TRBV11-2 with TRBJ2-3, with D uncertain. Trimming cost V 5 bases and J 3 bases, with 15 bases left between them. Per the germline V gene, CDR1 is SGHAT and CDR2 is FQNNGV. The CDR3 length is 15 residues. The CDR3 is CASSPSRVHTDTQYF. DNA of the CDR3: TGTGCCAGCAGCCCAAGTAGAGTGCATACAGATACGCAGTATTTT.

This chain connects TRBV10-3 to TRBJ1-2; D ambiguous. Germline lookup yields CDR1 ENHRY and CDR2 SYGVKD. Trimming took 1 base from V and 8 from J, leaving 14 bases between them. The CDR3 contains 14 residues. The CDR3 DNA sequence: TGTGCCATCAGTGAGTTCACTTCTGGTGCGGGCTACACCTTC. Translated: CAISEFTSGAGYTF.

The chain combines TRBV6-4 with TRBJ1-5; 10 nucleotides match TRBD1. Looked up from germline, CDR1 is MRHNA and CDR2 is SNTAGT. Trimming removed 8 bases from V and 6 bases from J; junction bases left unmatched: 10. This CDR3 spans 15 amino acids. As DNA, the CDR3 is TGTGCCAGCCCCCGGTTGACAGGGGGCTCTCAGCCCCAGCATTTT. Translated, it gives CASPRLTGGSQPQHF.

This chain joins TRBV2 and TRBJ1-1; TRBD1 is a possible D gene (5 bases). Trimming shortened V by 10 bases and J by 4 bases, and 13 bases separated the two germline ends. CDR3 size: 12 residues. In germline, CDR1 is SNHLY, CDR2 FYNNEI. CDR3 loop: CATQGESTEAFF. CDR3 nucleotide sequence: TGTGCCACCCAGGGTGAGTCCACTGAAGCTTTCTTT. Full variable domain (outside the CDR3, taken from reference TRBV2 and TRBJ1-1): EPEVTQTPSHQVTQMGQEVILRCVPISNHLYFYWYRQILGQKVEFLVSFYNNEISEKSEIFDDQFSVERPDGSNFTLKIRSTKLEDSAMYFCATQGESTEAFFGQGTRLTVV.

This clone showed up just once. This chain links TRBV5-6 with TRBJ2-3, with 8 nucleotides matching TRBD2. Germline V gives CDR1 SGHDT, CDR2 YYEEEE. Trimming removed 1 base from V and 3 bases from J; junction bases left unmatched: 7. This CDR3 spans 16 amino acids. The CDR3 spells CASSLTTGGLTDTQYF. CDR3 nucleotide sequence: TGTGCCAGCAGCTTGACCACGGGGGGGCTGACAGATACGCAGTATTTT.

The rearrangement links TRBV3-1 (or the pseudogene TRBV3-2) to TRBJ2-5; 8 bases fit TRBD1. Germline CDR1 is LGHDT and CDR2 is YNNKEL (reference sequence). The CDR3 loop spans 16 amino acids. Trimming cost V 3 bases and J 4 bases; bases outside gene matches: 10. The CDR3 reads CASSHRGQALGETQYF. The CDR3 coding sequence is TGTGCCAGCAGCCATAGGGGACAGGCTCTGGGAGAGACCCAGTACTTC.

The chain links TRBV7-8 to TRBJ2-3; TRBD2 matches at 8 bases. This CDR3 region has 15 residues. V was pared by 5 bases and J by 1 base, with 5 bases of the junction left unmatched. Germline V gene sequence: CDR1 SGHVS, CDR2 FQNEAQ. For the CDR3, the DNA is TGTGCCAGCAGCCTACACGGGGGGGGCACAGATACGCAGTATTTT. Encoded protein: CASSLHGGGTDTQYF. Complete variable domain (other parts from reference TRBV7-8 and TRBJ2-3): GAGVSQSPRYKVAKRGQDVALRCDPISGHVSLFWYQQALGQGPEFLTYFQNEAQLDKSGLPSDRFFAERPEGSVSTLKIQRTQQEDSAVYLCASSLHGGGTDTQYFGPGTRLTVL.

The V and J genes are TRBV3-1 (or the pseudogene TRBV3-2) and TRBJ2-6; D remains ambiguous. CDR1 is LGHDT and CDR2 is YNNKEL in the germline V gene (reference sequence). V lost 3 bases to trimming and J lost 0 bases, with 9 bases between them. The CDR3 sequence is 16 residues long. CDR3 in DNA: TGTGCCAGCAGCCACGTCAGTTACTCTGGGGCCAACGTCCTGACTTTC. It specifies CASSHVSYSGANVLTF.

The chain employs TRBV9 and TRBJ2-3; D remains unclear. From germline, CDR1 is SGDLS and CDR2 YYNGEE. V gave up 0 bases and J gave up 5 bases, with 7 bases separating them. This CDR3 comprises 13 residues. The CDR3 DNA reads TGTGCCAGCAGCGTAGTGACAAGAGATACGCAGTATTTT. Its translation is CASSVVTRDTQYF.

This chain connects TRBV7-6 to TRBJ2-5; 13 nucleotides match TRBD2. V was pared by 4 bases and J by 7 bases, with 6 bases of the junction left unmatched. The germline V gene has CDR1 SGHVS and CDR2 FNYEAQ. The CDR3 has 15 amino acids. The CDR3 is CASSSTSGGAGTQYF. Here the CDR3 DNA reads TGTGCCAGCAGCTCCACTAGCGGGGGGGCCGGGACCCAGTACTTC.

The V call is TRBV5-8, the J call TRBJ2-7, with 7 bases lining up with TRBD1. The CDR3 has 18 amino acids. Trimming removed 1 base from V and 5 bases from J; junction bases left unmatched: 18. Germline CDR1 reads SGHTS; CDR2 reads YDEGEE. The CDR3 here is CASSLRWGHRGLVNEQYF. As DNA, the CDR3 is TGTGCCAGCAGCTTGCGGTGGGGGCACAGGGGTCTTGTCAACGAGCAGTACTTC. The full variable domain, its missing parts supplied by reference TRBV5-8 and TRBJ2-7, is EAGVTQSPTHLIKTRGQQATLRCSPISGHTSVYWYQQALGLGLQFLLWYDEGEERNRGNFPPRFSGRQFPNYSSELNVNALELEDSALYLCASSLRWGHRGLVNEQYFGPGTRLTVT.

This chain links TRBV5-1 with TRBJ2-7; 8 bases are shared with TRBD2. The CDR3 has 15 residues. V was clipped by 6 bases and J by 4 bases; unmatched bases: 12. The germline CDR1 and CDR2 sequences are SGHRS and YFSETQ. CDR3 coding DNA: TGCGCCAGCAATCCGAACGGGGGGGCCAGATACGAGCAGTACTTC. It yields the protein CASNPNGGARYEQYF. Supplemented by reference TRBV5-1 and TRBJ2-7, the full variable domain reads KAGVTQTPRYLIKTRGQQVTLSCSPISGHRSVSWYQQTPGQGLQFLFEYFSETQRNKGNFPGRFSGRQFSNSRSEMNVSTLELGDSALYLCASNPNGGARYEQYFGPGTRLTVT.

The V and J genes are TRBV29-1 and TRBJ2-3, with a possible D match to TRBD1 (5 bases). This CDR3 has 14 amino acids. The ends were cut back, 4 bases at V and 1 base at J, with 12 bases in the middle. Germline-derived CDR1 and CDR2 are SQVTM and ANQGSEA. As DNA, the CDR3 is TGCAGCGTTGCGCTCAAAGGGGGCACAGATACGCAGTATTTT. It yields the protein CSVALKGGTDTQYF.

J is TRBJ2-7 and V is TRBV5-1, with TRBD1 as a possible D gene (5 bases). From germline, CDR1 is SGHRS and CDR2 YFSETQ. V lost 5 bases to trimming and J lost 7 bases, with 13 bases between them. The CDR3 is made up of 12 amino acids. CDR3 coding DNA: TGCGCCAGCAGTGGGGCCCGATGGGAGCAGTACTTC. It encodes CASSGARWEQYF.